This T cell receptor beta chain was observed in a study of blood T cell repertoires in COVID-19. Study summary: From the United States, Italy and Spain came samples of acute and convalescent COVID-19. In each case, the material was cDNA or gDNA derived from T cells, B-cell-depleted T cells, or PBMCs.

Germline V gene data show CDR1 as MDHEN and CDR2 as SYDVKM. The CDR3 contains 18 residues. Trimming cost V 5 bases and J 5 bases; bases outside gene matches: 16. In the original workflow: Estimation of nucleated cell counts relied on the amplification of reference gene primers. Some clones are missing from TCRdb's copy, which holds only in-frame ones; the method was immunoSEQ multiplex PCR. For V, J and clone size, that table is used; D and trimming come from the DNA. The table includes approximately 200,000 clones, 65% to 90% detected once. Sample: peripheral blood. This chain links TRBV28 with TRBJ2-5; TRBD1 matches 11 bases. This clonotype was obtained from a woman between 45 and 60 years old with acute or convalescent COVID-19. CDR3: CASSPLGFRTGGWETQYF. The DNA for the CDR3 is TGTGCCAGCAGTCCCCTAGGTTTTCGGACAGGGGGCTGGGAGACCCAGTACTTC.